This paragraph reports one TCR beta chain. Its antigen is unknown. No per-base quality is available; no much larger clone lies one base away. This entry is derived from a study of blood T cell repertoires in COVID-19 (dated by TCRdb to the early 2020s). About the investigation overall: Collaborator samples came from the United States, Italy and Spain and covered acute and convalescent phases of COVID-19. The repertoires were made available in a free public database intended to serve as a resource for research on the immune response to SARS-CoV-2. The dataset comprised deeply sampled blood TCRbeta repertoires from subjects exposed to, actively infected with, or recovered from COVID-19. The prospective study material was composed of cDNA or gDNA derived from T cells, B-cell-depleted T cells, or PBMCs. Where HLA class I and class II types were available, the types were taken from metadata supplied by the sample provider, not from assay-based typing. Samples came from the ongoing ImmuneRACE study (first 160 participants) plus 1,254 subjects from 6 global collaborators. Nearly every sample came with metadata listing a de-identified subject ID, COVID-19 status, age in years and sex. The paper as a whole reports these results and caveats: Clinical and demographic metadata were provided uncurated, with the amount varying by source and participant.

Whole blood was collected in K2EDTA tubes by collaborating institutions according to the institutions' own protocols. For TCRbeta analysis, collaborator samples were shipped as frozen whole blood, as isolated PBMCs, or as DNA extracted from either sample type. TCRbeta CDR3 regions were amplified from genomic DNA by means of the immunoSEQ Assay, a bias-controlled multiplex PCR. From the authors' description of their analysis: The number of nucleated cells in each sample was estimated from the amplification of reference gene primers within the assay. Sequence reads were collapsed and filtered to measure the absolute abundance of every unique TCRbeta CDR3 rearrangement. For each sample, productive Simpson clonality was calculated as the square root of Simpson's diversity index across productive rearrangements. The clones in this table, taken by TCRdb from immuneACCESS, are in-frame only. Not every clone is retained; where verified, under half of the shortfall comes from an unresolved V gene, and the cause of the rest is unknown. D and trimming come from the DNA, and the V and J calls and clone size come from that table. The sample table lists 81,000 or so clones, more than 70% of them with a count of one. The ten largest account for 8% of the sample.

V is cut back by 2 bases and J by 3 bases, with 11 bases in the junction unmatched. The germline V gene (reference sequence) yields SEHNR for CDR1 and FQNEAQ for CDR2. Counted from cysteine to phenylalanine, this CDR3 has 18 amino acids. Only the CDR3 DNA is retained, 54 bases long and in frame from the first base. Sequencing was done on a sample of peripheral blood. The sequence was obtained from a man aged 50-59 years with active COVID-19. The chain employs TRBV7-9 and TRBJ2-1, and 9 junctional nucleotides match TRBD2. The CDR3 region reads CASSLNLGGRALYNEQFF. The bases read TGTGCCAGCAGCTTAAATCTTGGCGGGAGGGCCCTCTACAATGAGCAGTTCTTC. When the CDR3 is completed using the reference TRBV7-9 and TRBJ2-1 genes on either side, the full variable domain is DTGVSQNPRHKITKRGQNVTFRCDPISEHNRLYWYRQTLGQGPEFLTYFQNEAQLEKSRLLSDRFSAERPKGSFSTLEIQRTEQGDSAMYLCASSLNLGGRALYNEQFFGPGTRLTVL.